This T cell receptor beta chain was identified during a study of blood T cell repertoires in COVID-19. For the study at large: Sites in the United States, Italy and Spain provided acute and convalescent COVID-19 samples. The analysed material was cDNA or gDNA that came from T cells, B-cell-depleted T cells, or PBMCs.

The length of the CDR3 is 15 residues. Deletions cut 3 bases from V and 6 bases from J, with 17 bases between. Per germline, CDR1 KGHSH and CDR2 LQKENI. In the authors' methods: Estimation of nucleated cell counts relied on the amplification of reference gene primers. Method: immunoSEQ multiplex PCR; TCRdb's copy keeps in-frame clones and lacks some. Clonal size and the V and J genes are those of that table, whereas D and trimming came from the DNA. The sample gives nearly 300,000 clones, around 92% of which show up once; less than 3.5% is in the top ten. The chain joins TRBV18 to TRBJ1-2; maybe TRBD1 (5 bases). The sequence derives from a woman aged 45-59 years who had been exposed to COVID-19. The material sequenced was PBMCs or T cells enriched from blood (not recorded which). CDR3 region: CASSPLSTVRDGYTF. In DNA form, the CDR3 reads TGTGCCAGCTCACCTTTATCTACAGTCAGGGATGGCTACACCTTC.